The 21 T cell receptor beta chains in this list originate from one sample, sequenced in a study of blood T cell repertoires in COVID-19. The protocol was immunoSEQ multiplex PCR, while the TCRdb copy is restricted to in-frame clones and leaves out a portion. The profile shows about 360,000 clones, about 88% of them singletons. The specimen sequenced was peripheral blood. Every receptor here comes from a woman aged 60-75 years with COVID-19, enrolled during active disease.

The chain links TRBV19 to TRBJ1-2; 9 bases are shared with TRBD1. The CDR3 runs to 15 residues. Germline assignment: CDR1 LNHDA and CDR2 SQIVND (reference sequence). Trimming cost V 7 bases and J 8 bases; bases outside gene matches: 14. CDR3 sequence: CASTTPDRGWEGYTF. The DNA for the CDR3 is TGTGCCAGTACCACCCCCGACAGGGGGTGGGAGGGCTACACCTTC. The full variable domain, its missing parts supplied by reference TRBV19 and TRBJ1-2, is DGGITQSPKYLFRKEGQNVTLSCEQNLNHDAMYWYRQDPGQGLRLIYYSQIVNDFQKGDIAEGYSVSREKKESFPLTVTSAQKNPTAFYLCASTTPDRGWEGYTFGSGTRLTVV.

The J gene is TRBJ2-7, the V gene TRBV9, with a tentative D call TRBD1 (6 bases). With 5 bases removed from V and 6 bases from J, the gap between germline ends came to 15 bases. The CDR3 extends over 13 amino acids. Per germline, CDR1 SGDLS and CDR2 YYNGEE. CDR3 protein: CASRDNTGTEQYF. In DNA form, the CDR3 reads TGTGCCAGCAGAGACAATACAGGGACCGAGCAGTACTTC.

This chain uses TRBV5-1 with TRBJ1-5, with D possibly matching TRBD1 (6 bases). The CDR3 contains 15 residues. Germline CDR1 SGHRS, CDR2 YFSETQ. V lost 0 bases and J lost 6, with 13 bases in between. CDR3 bases: TGCGCCAGCAGCTTGGAATCAGGGGAAGGTCAGCCCCAGCATTTT. This codes for CASSLESGEGQPQHF.

The V call is TRBV7-4, the J call TRBJ1-5, with TRBD1 as a possible D gene (5 bases). Germline assignment: CDR1 SGHVT and CDR2 SQSDAQ. V lost 4 bases and J 8 bases, leaving 15 bases between the germline ends. The CDR3 is made up of 14 amino acids. This CDR3 is CASSSEGPGEPQHF. DNA for the CDR3: TGTGCCAGCAGCTCAGAAGGTCCGGGGGAGCCCCAGCATTTT. The variable domain in full, completed from reference TRBV7-4 and TRBJ1-5, reads GAGVSQSPRYKVAKRGRDVALRCDSISGHVTLYWYRQTLGQGSEVLTYSQSDAQRDKSGRPSGRFSAERPERSVSTLKIQRTEQGDSAVYLCASSSEGPGEPQHFGDGTRLSIL.

The chain carries TRBV4-1 and TRBJ1-1, with D tentatively TRBD1 (5 bases). The CDR3 length is 15 residues. The ends were cut back, 0 bases at V and 3 bases at J, with 11 bases in the middle. Germline CDR1 is MGHRA and CDR2 is YSYEKL. DNA for the CDR3: TGCGCCAGCAGCCAAGACCAGGGTGGGTACACTGAAGCTTTCTTT. The encoded protein is CASSQDQGGYTEAFF.

This chain connects TRBV4-2 to TRBJ2-5; 9 bases line up with TRBD2. V shed 0 bases, J shed 5 bases, and the junction held 4 bases outside the gene matches. Per the germline V gene, CDR1 is LGHNA and CDR2 is YNFKEQ. The CDR3 has 15 amino acids. The DNA of the CDR3 is TGTGCCAGCAGCCAAGATGGCCTAGCGGGGGAGACCCAGTACTTC. This codes for CASSQDGLAGETQYF.

The rearrangement joins TRBV4-3 to TRBJ2-3; 9 nucleotides line up with TRBD2. CDR3 length equals 16 residues. Trimming took 3 bases from V and 4 from J; bases not matched to a gene: 8. The germline CDR1 and CDR2 sequences are LGHNA and YSLEER. CDR3 amino acids: CASSHDWRGGADTQYF. The CDR3 DNA sequence: TGCGCCAGCAGCCACGACTGGCGGGGGGGCGCAGATACGCAGTATTTT.

The rearrangement joins TRBV29-1 to TRBJ1-2; 10 nucleotides match TRBD1. CDR1 is SQVTM and CDR2 is ANQGSEA in the germline V gene. Trimming removed 7 bases from V and 7 bases from J; junction bases left unmatched: 9. The length of the CDR3 is 13 residues. CDR3 loop: CSAADRGWAGYTF. The CDR3 DNA is TGCAGCGCTGCGGACAGGGGGTGGGCTGGCTACACCTTC.

The chain uses TRBV3-1 (or the pseudogene TRBV3-2) and TRBJ2-1, with TRBD2 as a possible D gene (6 bases). V lost 4 bases and J 9 bases, leaving 13 bases between the germline ends. Germline CDR1 is LGHDT and CDR2 is YNNKEL (reference sequence). The CDR3 is made up of 13 amino acids. Here the CDR3 DNA reads TGTGCCAGCAGCCGCCTGGAGGAGGGTGAGCAGTTCTTC. The encoded protein is CASSRLEEGEQFF.

The CDR3 region has the DNA TGTGCCAGCAGCCAGGCAGGGGCGTATACGCAGTATTTT. Translation gives CASSQAGAYTQYF. The chain uses TRBV3-1 (or the pseudogene TRBV3-2) and TRBJ2-3, with D perhaps matching TRBD1 (6 bases). Germline V lookup: CDR1 LGHDT, CDR2 YNNKEL (reference sequence). The V gene lost 3 bases and the J gene lost 7 bases, with 11 bases spanning the gap. The CDR3 runs 13 residues.

The chain recombines TRBV21-1 with TRBJ2-1; the table's TRBD2 call for D was not verified on the DNA. TRBV21-1 is assigned pseudogene status. The CDR3 is made up of 16 amino acids. The CDR3 DNA reads as TGTGCCAGCAGCAACGGGGGGTCCAAGCGGAGGAATGAGCAGTTCTTC. Its translation: CASSNGGSKRRNEQFF.

This chain joins TRBV7-2 and TRBJ1-2; weak D call: TRBD1 (5 bases). The CDR3 has 15 amino acids. The germline V and J ends were trimmed by 5 bases and 2 bases, with 15 bases remaining between them. Germline values: CDR1 SGHTA, CDR2 FQGNSA. The CDR3 nucleotides are TGTGCCAGCAGCCCTCAGACAGCAATAAACTATGGCTACACCTTC. Amino acids: CASSPQTAINYGYTF.

The chain uses TRBV6-6 and TRBJ2-3; 13 bases line up with TRBD2. This CDR3 is 16 amino acids long. V gave up 9 bases and J gave up 1 base; unmatched junction bases: 7. Germline V CDR1 and CDR2: MNHNY, SVGAGI (reference sequence). The CDR3 region has the DNA TGTGCCAGTCTCTTCGGACTAGCGGGGGGCACAGATACGCAGTATTTT. Protein: CASLFGLAGGTDTQYF.

CDR3 sequence: CAWRERGRETQYF. Written as DNA, the CDR3 is TGTGCCTGGAGAGAGCGGGGCCGGGAGACCCAGTACTTC. The rearrangement joins TRBV30 to TRBJ2-5; 7 bases fit TRBD2. CDR1 is GTSNPN, CDR2 SVGIG, per germline (reference sequence). V shed 3 bases, J shed 5 bases, and the junction held 6 bases outside the gene matches. The length of the CDR3 is 13 residues.

This rearrangement joins TRBV9 to TRBJ1-1, with a possible D match to TRBD1 (5 bases). Germline V gene sequence: CDR1 SGDLS, CDR2 YYNGEE. The CDR3 runs to 14 residues. The V gene lost 0 bases and the J gene lost 0 bases, with 6 bases spanning the gap. CDR3 DNA sequence: TGTGCCAGCAGCGTAGGACAGCTGAACACTGAAGCTTTCTTT. Protein product: CASSVGQLNTEAFF.

The chain links TRBV4-2 to TRBJ2-7, with 9 positions matching TRBD1. The CDR3 loop spans 15 amino acids. V dropped 4 bases and J dropped 1; count of bases not matched to a gene: 5. CDR1 LGHNA and CDR2 YNFKEQ come from the germline V gene. The CDR3 here is CASSRGTGLSYEQYF. In nucleotides, the CDR3 is TGTGCCAGCAGCCGAGGGACAGGGCTTTCCTACGAGCAGTACTTC.

V is TRBV6-2 or TRBV6-3 and J is TRBJ1-2; TRBD1 matches 9 bases. CDR1 MNHEY and CDR2 SVGEGT come from the germline V gene. J gave up 7 bases and V 2 bases, and 2 bases lay outside the gene matches. The CDR3 covers 13 residues. DNA of the CDR3: TGTGCCAGCAGTTACCCGGGACAGGGTGGCTACACCTTC. It encodes CASSYPGQGGYTF.

This clone was seen a single time. The rearrangement links TRBV30 to TRBJ1-1, with no clear D. Trimming pared 0 bases from V and 4 bases from J, leaving 9 bases between. Germline values: CDR1 GTSNPN, CDR2 SVGIG (reference sequence). The CDR3 has 13 amino acids. CDR3 in DNA: TGTGCCTGGAGTGTACTATTGGGCACTGAAGCTTTCTTT. Protein product: CAWSVLLGTEAFF. Using reference TRBV30 and TRBJ1-1 for the parts outside the CDR3, the full variable domain is SQTIHQWPATLVQPVGSPLSLECTVEGTSNPNLYWYRQAAGRGLQLLFYSVGIGQISSEVPQNLSASRPQDRQFILSSKKLLLSDSGFYLCAWSVLLGTEAFFGQGTRLTVV.

The chain couples TRBV30 to TRBJ1-2, with a weak D call TRBD1 (5 bases). With 7 bases removed from V and 6 bases from J, the gap between germline ends came to 12 bases. The germline CDR1 and CDR2 sequences are GTSNPN and SVGIG (reference sequence). The CDR3 loop spans 11 amino acids. The CDR3 nucleotides read TGTGCCTCCCGACAGACCGATGGCTACACCTTC. Amino acid sequence: CASRQTDGYTF.

The V gene is TRBV5-5, the J gene TRBJ1-2; no clear D. Looked up from germline, CDR1 is SGHKS and CDR2 is YYEKEE (reference sequence). V lost 4 bases and J 2 bases, leaving 18 bases between the germline ends. This CDR3 region has 16 residues. For the CDR3, the DNA is TGTGCCAGCAGCGAACTCGTCAACGGCGGGAACTATGGCTACACCTTC. It translates to CASSELVNGGNYGYTF.

V gene TRBV5-1 combines with J gene TRBJ1-1; D is uncertain. Germline V gene sequence: CDR1 SGHRS, CDR2 YFSETQ. The germline V and J ends were trimmed by 3 bases and 4 bases, with 10 bases remaining between them. The CDR3 loop spans 13 amino acids. CDR3 in amino acids: CASSYDSTTEAFF. The CDR3 DNA reads as TGCGCCAGCAGCTATGACTCGACCACTGAAGCTTTCTTT.